This T cell receptor (beta chain) was identified in a study of T cells in Graves' hyperthyroidism and ophthalmopathy (dated by TCRdb to the late 2010s). For the wider study: Peripheral blood samples were taken at initial diagnosis, before any treatment was given. A discovery cohort of roughly 100 patients, 43 with Graves' ophthalmopathy and 55 to 60 with stable Graves' hyperthyroidism, was used to find distinguishing TCR V-J signatures. According to the paper, TCR Vbeta CDR3 sequencing was carried out on over 130 peripheral blood samples, which came from fewer than 50 ophthalmopathy, 75 or so hyperthyroidism and roughly 17 progressor patients. Prospective prediction of ophthalmopathy was tested in an independent validation cohort of 18 hyperthyroidism patients and 17 patients who later progressed to ophthalmopathy. For training and testing, the 100 or so patients in the discovery cohort were randomly divided in a 7:3 ratio. In addition, the study compared T-cell repertoires in thyroid tissue and in blood from a handful of Graves' hyperthyroidism patients. Following sampling, methimazole starting at 30 mg daily was given to hyperthyroidism patients, and high-dose intravenous methylprednisolone was given to ophthalmopathy patients. Study-wide conclusions, independent of this receptor: A model built on a 13 V-J signature distinguished ophthalmopathy from stable hyperthyroidism, reaching about 88% sensitivity and approximately 81% specificity in cross-validation and 80%/75% in testing. Most expanded thyroid clonotypes (frequency above 0.001) were also detected in blood, a finding suggesting that blood repertoires may reflect thyroid immune responses. In validation, the model predicted progression to ophthalmopathy a median of roughly 6.1 months before onset, with 65% to 71% sensitivity and roughly 72% specificity. Sample size was not statistically predetermined, and investigators were not blinded to group allocation.

V is trimmed back by 6 bases and J by 0 bases, and the junction contains 17 bases that no gene match accounts for. CDR1 and CDR2 (MNHEY, SMNVEV) derive from the germline V gene (reference sequence). Including both end residues, the CDR3 is 19 amino acids long. Of the read, only the CDR3 DNA is kept; its 57 bases are in frame from base 1. This clonotype was found a few times. Its cognate antigen has yet to be identified. Lacking the conserved final phenylalanine or tryptophan, this CDR3 likely reflects a read error. Stable Graves' hyperthyroidism was defined as no progression to ophthalmopathy during 18 months of follow-up. The hyperthyroidism patients were between 18 and 65 years old and newly diagnosed, with a disease duration of less than 2 months. The study excluded patients with uncontrolled infections, other autoimmune diseases, pregnancy or lactation. Diagnoses relied on clinical symptoms, serum thyroxine and TRAb, thyroid ultrasound and orbital computed tomography. PBMCs were isolated from approximately 10 ml of fresh peripheral blood by Ficoll-Paque density gradient centrifugation. Total RNA was extracted using Trizol reagent, and RNA quality was assessed on an Agilent 2100 Bioanalyzer.

Amplification of TCR beta CDR3 regions was carried out from RNA transcripts. The first round of RT-PCR for the TCR CDR3 was performed with the HTBI primer set and the Qiagen OneStep RT-PCR kit. Libraries were constructed in a second round of multiplex PCR, after which size selection and purification were performed. The libraries were sequenced on an Illumina HiSeq2000 using paired-end 100 bp reads. Under the source paper's analysis protocol: Raw data were processed with SOAPnuke, discarding reads with adapters, uncalled bases, mean Phred below 15, or no exact constant-primer or identifier match. High-quality paired reads were merged with COPE v1.2.5, and unique nucleotide sequences were defined as clonotypes. MiTCR v1.1 was used to align the clonotypes against IMGT TRBV, TRBD and TRBJ reference segments. Analysis was restricted to V-J combinations with a frequency above 0.0001, which covered roughly 99% of repertoires. The TCS score was defined as F50 (clonal expansion) divided by E x V (chaos), with BLOSUM62-based TCRdist calculated between CDR3 peptides within each V-J. Welch's t-statistics and random forest reduced around 510 V-J features to about 12, which were used in a naive Bayes classifier (R e1071). TCRdb cleaned the public reads at Q25 with fastp, built clones with MiXCR and kept in-frame beta chains. CDR3 protein sequences are deduplicated, and each keeps its most common genes and DNA. TCRdb, rather than the study authors, made the V and J calls. For this sample there are hundreds of thousands of distinct CDR3 sequences; approximately 13% appear just once. The ten largest clones add up to around 9.2% of the sample.

The sample taken for sequencing was blood. The sequence derives from a woman aged 18 to 35 with Graves' hyperthyroidism. The sequence joins TRBV27 to TRBJ1-5; 7 of the junction bases match TRBD1. The sequenced DNA: TGTGCCAGCAGAAAATTCAAAGGGACAGACATTAATAGCAATCAGCCCCAGCATCTT. Protein translation: CASRKFKGTDINSNQPQHL.